These 26 T cell receptor beta chains share one sample of origin, sequenced in a study of T-cell reconstitution after alpha-beta-depleted transplantation in children. TCRbeta library construction was performed incorporating unique molecular identifiers. TCRdb itself ran the PCR reads through MiXCR, one entry per CDR3 protein. This sample has about 500,000 distinct CDR3 sequences, with 30% to 35% found just once. Specimen: PBMCs from the stem cell graft donor, collected from the stem cell graft. These receptors originate from a human donor who donated a stem cell graft to a child with aplastic anemia.

The rearrangement links TRBV20-1 to TRBJ1-5, with a possible D match to TRBD1 (5 bases). CDR3 length: 17 residues. Germline V gives CDR1 DFQATT, CDR2 SNEGSKA (reference sequence). The CDR3 coding sequence is TGCTGCGCTAGAGACGTGAACCAGGGTTATAGCAATCAGCCCCAGCATTTT. Protein product: CCARDVNQGYSNQPQHF.

This clonotype was seen more than once but under ten times. The chain has TRBV20-1 and TRBJ2-3, with 8 positions matching TRBD2. The CDR3 runs to 13 residues. V shed 5 bases and J 4 bases; nucleotides not matched to a gene: 5. Germline V CDR1 and CDR2: DFQATT, SNEGSKA (reference sequence). The DNA of the CDR3 is TGCAGTGCTCGTTTAGCGGGATCAGATACGCAGTATTTT. Its translation is CSARLAGSDTQYF.

This clonotype came up a few times. This chain uses TRBV6-1 with TRBJ1-3; no clear D gene. The V end was cut by 2 bases, the J end by 2 bases, with 13 bases between. CDR1 and CDR2 from the germline V gene are MNHNS and SASEGT. The CDR3 extends over 16 amino acids. The CDR3 reads CASSELGSRTGNTIYF. The DNA for the CDR3 is TGTGCCAGCAGTGAATTGGGTTCTCGAACTGGAAACACCATATATTTT.

This chain links TRBV20-1 with TRBJ1-5; TRBD1 is a possible D gene (6 bases). CDR3 length: 14 amino acids. Looked up from germline, CDR1 is DFQATT and CDR2 is SNEGSKA (reference sequence). The V end was cut by 4 bases, the J end by 6 bases, with 16 bases between. CDR3 sequence: CSAKQGVATQPQHF. The CDR3 bases are TGCAGTGCTAAACAGGGAGTCGCCACTCAGCCCCAGCATTTT.

This clonotype was seen a handful of times. The chain is built from TRBV7-2 and TRBJ1-1, with D tentatively TRBD1 (6 bases). Per germline, CDR1 SGHTA and CDR2 FQGNSA. The CDR3 runs to 15 residues. V was shortened by 5 bases and J by 0 bases, with 13 bases between the two germline ends. CDR3 loop: CASSETGHLNTEAFF. As DNA, the CDR3 is TGTGCCAGCAGCGAGACGGGACACCTGAACACTGAAGCTTTCTTT.

The chain uses TRBV20-1 and TRBJ2-7, with TRBD1 as a possible D gene (6 bases). V was clipped by 6 bases and J by 1 base, with 13 bases between them. The CDR3 is 13 residues long. In germline, CDR1 is DFQATT, CDR2 SNEGSKA (reference sequence). This chain's CDR3 is CSATTGKSYEQYV. The DNA of the CDR3 is TGCAGTGCCACCACAGGGAAATCCTACGAGCAGTACGTC.

This chain joins TRBV12-3 or TRBV12-4 and TRBJ1-1; D perhaps matches TRBD1 (5 bases). This CDR3 is built from 14 residues. V lost 7 bases, J lost 1 base, and 13 bases lay in between. CDR3 in amino acids: CASNLGRGNTEAFF. The CDR3 DNA sequence: TGTGCCAGCAATTTGGGACGGGGGAACACTGAAGCTTTCTTT.

Only a few counts were recorded for this clonotype. This chain links TRBV7-2 with TRBJ2-1; 7 nucleotides align to TRBD2. Germline CDR1 is SGHTA and CDR2 is FQGNSA. This CDR3 is 12 amino acids long. The J segment lost 13 bases and the V segment lost 1 base, leaving 4 bases of the junction unmatched. The CDR3: CASSLGGGGQFF. CDR3 in DNA: TGTGCCAGCAGCTTAGGGGGGGGAGGACAGTTCTTC.

V and J are TRBV18 and TRBJ2-7; no firm D call. Germline V gene data show CDR1 as KGHSH and CDR2 as LQKENI. V was cut by 2 bases and J by 7 bases, with 12 bases left in between. CDR3 size: 13 residues. The CDR3 DNA reads as TGTGCCAGCTCACCAGGGCTCCAAGAAGAGCAGTACGTC. It is translated as CASSPGLQEEQYV.

This clonotype showed up just a few times. The rearrangement links TRBV5-6 to TRBJ1-1, with D possibly TRBD1 on 6 matching bases. Germline loops: CDR1 SGHDT, CDR2 YYEEEE. Between the trimmed V and J ends, which lost 3 bases and 5 bases, there was a span of 14 bases. The CDR3 length is 14 residues. The CDR3 loop reads CASSSSGVGTEAFF. The CDR3 DNA is TGTGCCAGCAGCTCCTCAGGGGTAGGGACTGAAGCTTTCTTT.

The table lists this clonotype with a few counts. CDR3 protein: CASSAFSRNSPLHF. The CDR3 DNA follows: TGTGCCAGCAGCGCGTTCAGTCGGAATTCACCCCTCCACTTT. The V and J genes are TRBV9 and TRBJ1-6; D is uncertain. Trimming cost V 3 bases and J 7 bases, with 11 bases left between them. Germline V gene lookup returns CDR1 SGDLS and CDR2 YYNGEE. The CDR3 is 14 residues long.

There are a few counts of this clonotype. The chain employs TRBV12-3 or TRBV12-4 and TRBJ1-5, with 8 bases identical to TRBD1. This CDR3 contains 14 residues. V lost 6 bases to trimming and J lost 6 bases; unmatched junction nucleotides: 7. In DNA, the CDR3 is TGTGCCAGCAGCTTACAGGGGGGTACTCAGCCCCAGCATTTT. Protein sequence: CASSLQGGTQPQHF.

The chain has TRBV12-3 or TRBV12-4 and TRBJ2-2; the match to TRBD1 covers 8 bases. The CDR3 is made up of 14 amino acids. Trimming cost V 7 bases and J 1 base; bases outside gene matches: 2. The CDR3 coding sequence is TGTGCCAGCACTGGACAGGGGAACACCGGGGAGCTGTTTTTT. Translating it yields CASTGQGNTGELFF.

The V and J genes are TRBV28 and TRBJ2-4; D might be TRBD2 (6 bases). V lost 5 bases to trimming and J lost 1 base, with 9 bases between them. There are 14 residues in the CDR3. CDR1 is MDHEN and CDR2 is SYDVKM in the germline V gene. The CDR3 here is CASSVREAKNIQYF. CDR3 bases: TGTGCCAGCAGTGTCCGGGAGGCCAAAAACATTCAGTACTTC. Drawing the rest from reference TRBV28 and TRBJ2-4, the complete variable domain is DVKVTQSSRYLVKRTGEKVFLECVQDMDHENMFWYRQDPGLGLRLIYFSYDVKMKEKGDIPEGYSVSREKKERFSLILESASTNQTSMYLCASSVREAKNIQYFGAGTRLSVL.

In regard to this clonotype: The junction departs from germline at one end; a sequencing error may be responsible. The CDR3 nucleotides read TGTGCCAGCAGCTTAGCGGGGGGCAGGAGCACTGAAGCTTTCTTT. It is translated as CASSLAGGRSTEAFF. The rearrangement joins TRBV12-3 or TRBV12-4 to TRBJ1-1; TRBD1 is a possible D gene (6 bases). This CDR3 region has 15 residues.

This sequence joins TRBV6-5 and TRBJ2-1, with a tentative D call TRBD2 (6 bases). The length of the CDR3 is 14 residues. Germline assignment: CDR1 MNHEY and CDR2 SVGAGI. Between the trimmed V and J ends, which lost 5 bases and 4 bases, there was a span of 12 bases. CDR3 sequence reads: CASSHRDSYNEQFF. The CDR3, as DNA: TGTGCCAGCAGTCACCGGGACTCATACAATGAGCAGTTCTTC.

This clonotype was observed a handful of times. The chain recombines TRBV29-1 with TRBJ2-1; D unresolved. V lost 4 bases to trimming and J lost 8 bases, with 12 bases between them. Germline V CDR1 and CDR2: SQVTM, ANQGSEA. The CDR3 length is 12 residues. The CDR3 is CSVGLFGDEQFF. The CDR3 coding sequence is TGCAGCGTTGGTCTATTTGGGGATGAGCAGTTCTTC.

The rearrangement uses TRBV11-1 and TRBJ1-4; 7 nucleotides align to TRBD1. Germline CDR1 is SGHAT and CDR2 is FQDESV (reference sequence). The CDR3 is 15 amino acids. V was pared by 5 bases and J by 6 bases, with 9 bases of the junction left unmatched. CDR3 DNA: TGTGCCAGCAGCACCAGGGGGTCATCACATGAAAAACTGTTTTTT. It specifies CASSTRGSSHEKLFF.

This clonotype was observed once. The J gene is TRBJ2-4, the V gene TRBV28; tentatively, D is TRBD1 or TRBD2 (6 bases each). The CDR3 is 15 amino acids. Germline V lookup: CDR1 MDHEN, CDR2 SYDVKM. The CDR3 DNA sequence: TGTGCAACCCATCGGGGGCGGATGGCCAAAAACATTCAGTACTTC. It codes for CATHRGRMAKNIQYF.

The chain combines TRBV3-1 with TRBJ1-1; 10 bases are a match to TRBD1. V shed 6 bases and J 3 bases; nucleotides not matched to a gene: 4. Germline V gene sequence: CDR1 LGHDT, CDR2 YNNKEL (reference sequence). This CDR3 has 14 residues. CDR3 loop: CASRDRGSDTEAFF. The CDR3 DNA is TGTGCCAGCAGGGACAGGGGGTCTGACACTGAAGCTTTCTTT. Looking up the rest from reference TRBV3-1 and TRBJ1-1 gives the full variable domain: DTAVSQTPKYLVTQMGNDKSIKCEQNLGHDTMYWYKQDSKKFLKIMFSYNNKELIINETVPNRFSPKSPDKAHLNLHINSLELGDSAVYFCASRDRGSDTEAFFGQGTRLTVV.

The V gene is TRBV30, the J gene TRBJ1-1; unclear D gene. The CDR3 has 13 amino acids. Germline V lookup: CDR1 GTSNPN, CDR2 SVGIG (reference sequence). Trimming stripped 0 bases from V and 5 bases from J, with 10 bases between. The CDR3 sequence is CAWSVKLGTEAFF. CDR3 in DNA: TGTGCCTGGAGTGTCAAATTGGGGACTGAAGCTTTCTTT.

This clonotype was observed a handful of times. The J gene is TRBJ2-6, the V gene TRBV29-1; D could derive from TRBD1 or TRBD2 (5 bases each). Trimming took 6 bases from V and 4 from J, leaving 10 bases between them. The CDR3 is made up of 13 amino acids. Germline V gene sequence: CDR1 SQVTM, CDR2 ANQGSEA. The CDR3 sequence: CSVRGAGANVLTF. The CDR3 nucleotides read TGCAGCGTAAGGGGAGCCGGGGCCAACGTCCTGACTTTC.

The J gene is TRBJ1-1, the V gene TRBV5-1; D is possibly TRBD1 (6 bases). Germline V CDR1 and CDR2: SGHRS, YFSETQ. V lost 0 bases, J lost 1 base, and 13 bases lay in between. The CDR3 runs to 16 residues. The CDR3 DNA sequence: TGCGCCAGCAGCTTGGAAAGGTGGGGGCAGAACACTGAAGCTTTCTTT. Translating it yields CASSLERWGQNTEAFF.

Only a few counts were recorded for this clonotype. J is TRBJ1-2 and V is TRBV15; D is unclear. Trimming removed 1 base at V and 6 bases at J, with 6 bases between. The CDR3 covers 12 residues. Germline V gene sequence: CDR1 LNHNV, CDR2 YYDKDF (reference sequence). The CDR3 DNA reads TGTGCCACCAGCAGAGTAGGGAATGGCTACACCTTC. This encodes CATSRVGNGYTF.

This clonotype came up a few times. This rearrangement joins TRBV7-9 to TRBJ2-5, with 7 bases identical to TRBD1. V was pared by 4 bases and J by 7 bases, with 15 bases of the junction left unmatched. There are 16 residues in the CDR3. CDR1 and CDR2 (germline): SEHNR, FQNEAQ (reference sequence). DNA for the CDR3: TGTGCCAGCAGCTCGACAGGGTCGGGGTCTCAGTGGACCCAGTACTTC. Translated, it gives CASSSTGSGSQWTQYF.

The chain employs TRBV15 and TRBJ2-5; 8 positions match TRBD2. The CDR3 loop spans 16 amino acids. V trimming: 2 bases; J trimming: 5 bases; junction bases outside the gene matches: 10. Germline V lookup: CDR1 LNHNV, CDR2 YYDKDF (reference sequence). This chain's CDR3 is CATSRSRVAGRETQYF. The CDR3 region has the DNA TGTGCCACCAGCAGATCTAGGGTAGCGGGACGTGAGACCCAGTACTTC.